This TCR beta chain was profiled in a study of cytomegalovirus exposure and HLA in healthy donors (dated by TCRdb to about 2017). Study-wide context: An earlier analysis of 587 of the donors reported 276 Gb of sequence data and 95 million to 140 million unique TCR beta sequences obtained from about 200 million T cells. An early release that covered about 640 HLA-typed donors contained approximately 320 gigabases of sequencing data and roughly 84 million unique TCR sequences. Of the 300 to 500 genotyped donors, 75% to 85% were placed in the genetic ancestry cluster associated with self-reported Caucasian donors. The study aimed to test whether cataloging public T cell receptors could reveal signatures of past pathogen exposure. Using immunosequencing, the study profiled T cell repertoires from about 620 subjects and related those repertoires to cytomegalovirus serostatus. In addition to the first cohort of approximately 650 subjects, a separate validation cohort of 130 or so different subjects was used. To predict cytomegalovirus infection status, the study combined high-throughput TCR immunosequencing, statistical association of individual TCRs with disease status, and machine learning. A later analysis re-analyzed previously published TCR beta repertoires from 500 to 700 donors and added high-resolution HLA genotyping to study TCR occurrence patterns. Rather than drawing on any new phenotypic data, the later analysis identified candidate immune exposures from TCR beta sequences and the way those sequences occurred across donors. An earlier analysis of 587 of the donors used high-throughput TCR beta sequencing to judge whether each TCR beta V gene segment behaved as functional or pseudogenic. Donor age, sex, ethnicity and CMV serostatus were compiled together with the repertoire data. Genome-wide SNP genotypes for about 60% of the roughly 700 donors were used in a later genetic analysis, which treated that subset as a discovery cohort. Every repertoire in the discovery cohort had been generated on one and the same sequencing platform. Class I and class II HLA loci were covered by the typing at four-digit resolution. Typing coverage differed by locus: A, B, C, DRB1 and DQB1 were typed in roughly 629-630 donors, DQA1 in around 500, DPA1 in roughly 590, and DPB1 in about 450. Because of strong linkage in the cohort, a few DR-DQ haplotypes were treated as single units for association and clustering. On average, over 200,000 unique TCR beta nucleotide sequences were sequenced per donor among 398 genotyped donors of the cohort, with about 19% of those sequences being non-productive.

The CDR3 covers 14 residues, taking in both the cysteine and the phenylalanine. Here the CDR3 DNA is all that survives: 42 bases in frame from base 1. V loses 5 bases of germline sequence and J loses 6 bases, and the interval between the two ends is 16 bases. CDR1 and CDR2, looked up from the germline V gene (reference sequence), are MNHEY and SMNVEV. Concerning this clone: The clone's antigen remains unknown.

The cohort consisted of hundreds of healthy bone marrow donors. Cohort members were all nominally healthy when sampled, although unrecorded immune exposures were likely present. The donor was CMV seropositive and belonged to the group of over 250 seropositive cohort members. Each donor provided a peripheral blood sample, and peripheral blood mononuclear cells were used for TCR beta sequencing. The Qiagen DNeasy Blood Extraction Kit was used to extract genomic DNA from the blood cell samples. The protocol used for the library was the immunoSEQ multiplex PCR assay. A mixture of 60 forward primers for TCR Vbeta segments and 13 reverse primers for TCR Jbeta segments was used in the multiplex PCR. The CDR3 region of rearranged TCR beta genes was amplified from genomic DNA by a multiplex PCR assay. The Illumina HiSeq System was used to sequence the amplified TCR beta libraries as 87-base-pair reads. The authors' analysis ran thus. In a later analysis, some 80 million unique TCR beta chains were counted across the 500 to 850 repertoires, and roughly 11 million of these chains were shared by at least two donors. Raw reads were error-corrected and collapsed into unique sequences with a nearest-neighbor algorithm that merged closely related sequences to remove PCR and sequencing errors. V, D and J gene segments were assigned by aligning CDR3 sequences to IMGT reference sequences. For a sequence to be retained, at least a six-nucleotide match to both a V gene segment and a J gene segment was required. A rearrangement was called productive if the CDR3 had no stop codons and remained in frame with V and J, and every other rearrangement was called non-productive. Following IMGT convention, CDR3 was defined as the stretch from the second conserved V-encoded cysteine to the conserved J-encoded phenylalanine. The earlier analysis of about 500 of the donors excluded sequences that lacked an unambiguous match to a single V gene segment. In an earlier analysis of around 600 of the donors, V segments were called functional above 56.7% productive rearrangements and were called segregating when the between-donor standard deviation exceeded 5%. To diagnose cytomegalovirus status from the catalog of TCR beta chain sequences, a statistical classification framework was built. In a later analysis, V and J genes were assigned by comparing TCR nucleotide sequences against IMGT/GENE-DB human TR gene sequences. The TCRdist pipeline was used in a later analysis to assign CDR3 sequences and most-parsimonious VDJ recombination scenarios. In a later analysis, every TCR beta chain was defined by the combination of its CDR3 amino acid sequence and its V-gene family, and reads without a unique V-gene family were dropped. To address suspected cross-contamination and a sequencing artifact, a later analysis removed roughly 580 highly shared, low-generation-probability nucleotide sequences. In a later analysis, a clonal expansion index was calculated for each public chain from normalized within-repertoire ranks of inferred template counts. In a later analysis, generation probabilities were computed using a VDJ recombination model fitted to out-of-frame rearrangements, and the results were checked against IGoR. Hypergeometric tests were used in a later analysis to score TCR-TCR, TCR-HLA and TCR-CMV co-occurrence, with a repertoire-size bias correction applied to the TCR pairs. In a later analysis, false discovery rates were estimated by permuting HLA or CMV assignments 20 times. In a later analysis, co-occurring TCRs were grouped using DBSCAN, and TCRdist sequence similarity was added for clustering within HLA-allele-positive subsets. Repertoires with fewer than 30,000 or more than 120,000 public chains, plus five repertoires with anomalous nucleotide sharing, were excluded from co-occurrence clustering. Imported from immuneACCESS, the table was reduced by TCRdb to in-frame sequences with V and J called. These copies leave out some clones; in studies compared against another copy, an unresolved V gene accounts for under half, and the cause of the remainder is not known. The DNA gave D and trimming, while V, J and clone size come from that table. Per the sample table, the count is roughly 73,000 clones. In total, the top ten clones hold roughly 15% of the sample.

Paper-wide results and their limitations: A further reported finding was that TCR beta sequences accurately predicted the HLA-A and HLA-B alleles for most subjects in the first cohort. Immune exposure information for the cohort was limited to CMV serostatus. Assigning TCR associations to individual alleles was difficult when HLA alleles, especially DR and DQ, strongly co-occurred. The study listed 150 to 200 TCR beta chains as associated with cytomegalovirus. In this cohort, only TCR beta chains were sequenced, and detectable features were limited by the absence of alpha or paired-chain data. In a later analysis, HLA-associated TCR beta chains showed more clonal expansion and lower generation probabilities than non-associated chains that were equally common. The earlier analysis of about 600 of the donors excluded 15 to 20 rarely observed V segments, including chromosome 9 orphons, because counts were too low. Specific HLA alleles were associated with 15,000 to 20,000 TCR beta sequences at a false discovery rate of 0.05 in a later analysis. Most TCR sequences were observed very rarely across donors, whereas some public TCRs were present in many individuals. Correlated functional status among segregating V segments might be attributable to linkage disequilibrium, but an unknown experimental factor could not be ruled out. It was suggested by the authors that the approach could potentially be generalized to other disease states and immunological phenotypes. A cluster of highly shared sequence variants was judged likely to be a technical artifact of the sequencing pipeline. Cytomegalovirus status was reported to be diagnosed by the classifier with high specificity and sensitivity in both the original and validation cohorts. In vitro tests confirmed that a few of the cytomegalovirus-associated TCR beta chains recognize cytomegalovirus antigens. Because the 87-base-pair reads could not distinguish some IMGT-functional V segments, including TRBV6-2 and TRBV6-3, those segments were excluded. According to a later analysis, parvovirus B19, influenza, CMV and Epstein-Barr virus appeared linked to several top co-occurrence clusters. A later genetic analysis reported fewer N-insertions in productive TCRs among donors in an Asian-associated ancestry cluster than the approximately 670-donor mean. In a later genetic analysis, a missense DCLRE1C variant was associated with V-gene and J-gene trimming of TCR beta chains, and the association was replicated in an independent cohort. In an earlier analysis of under 600 of the donors, most TCR beta V segments were observed in productive rearrangements about 90% or about 30% of the time, broadly matching IMGT annotations. Roughly uniform sequencing depth across donors was assumed in presence/absence analyses, although this assumption may not hold. A later analysis found that TCR association rates varied across HLA loci, with DRB1 alleles showing the most associated TCRs and HLA-C alleles the fewest. Because some donors lacked HLA typing at each locus, the association tests relied only on the typed subset. Most CMV-associated TCR beta chains appeared to be HLA-restricted in a later analysis, and the HLA associations seemed to be driven largely by CMV exposure.

The receptor chain draws on TRBV27 and TRBJ1-2, with a tentative D gene TRBD1 over 5 matching bases. This receptor was taken from a man in his fifties or sixties in good health and CMV-seropositive. The sequencing input was PBMCs. The CDR3 loop reads CASSPQAGVNGYTF. DNA sequence: TGTGCCAGCAGTCCCCAGGCGGGGGTAAATGGCTACACCTTC.